This T cell receptor (beta chain) came from a study of spatial heterogeneity in lung cancer. As regards this clonotype: As yet, its antigen is unknown.

Study-level points and caveats: It was found that expanded intratumoral alpha and beta TCR counts tracked tumor mutation counts.

TCRdb recomputed calls from the 5' RACE reads with MiXCR, one row per CDR3 protein. The data show about 7,600 distinct CDR3 sequences, around 11% seen once. Sample time point: sample taken at primary tumor resection. The sample in question was lung tumor tissue, obtained at surgery. The clonotype originates from a female donor with early-stage non-small cell lung cancer.

In DNA form, the CDR3 reads TGTGCCAGTAGTATTCCTTGGGGGCTCGCGAACACCGGGGAGCTGTTTTTT. Its translation: CASSIPWGLANTGELFF. The chain uses TRBV19 and TRBJ2-2; D might be TRBD1 (6 bases). The germline gives CDR1 LNHDA, CDR2 SQIVND (reference sequence). V dropped 3 bases and J dropped 0 bases, with 14 bases sitting between them. There are 17 residues in the CDR3.